This T cell receptor (beta chain) was captured in a study of shared clonotypes between healthy human individuals. The study, taken as a whole, reports: Non-shared clonotypes showed lower generation probabilities than clonotypes common to all four donors.

V lost 0 bases and J lost 0, with 5 bases in between. CDR1 and CDR2 from the germline V gene are SEHNR and FQNEAQ (reference sequence). The CDR3 sequence is 15 residues long. As defined, naive CD8 cells were CD45RO-negative and positively selected for CCR7, with terminally differentiated effector memory CD45RA+ cells excluded. Each donor was a Caucasian adult residing in Nashville, Tennessee. In the original processing: ImmunoSEQ yielded junction-only sequences lacking quality scores, so filtering differed. The protocol was immunoSEQ multiplex PCR, while the TCRdb copy is restricted to in-frame clones and leaves out a portion. The DNA gave D and trimming, while V, J and clone size come from that table. This table has hundreds of thousands of clones, 95% to 96% appearing once. Comments on this clone: Its antigen is currently unknown.

This chain uses TRBV7-9 with TRBJ2-2, with D uncertain. The source is a woman in her thirties in good health. The sample consisted of naive CD8+ T cells sorted from blood. This CDR3 reads CASSLASANTGELFF. CDR3 in DNA: TGTGCCAGCAGCTTAGCCTCTGCGAACACCGGGGAGCTGTTTTTT. Full variable domain (remainder filled in from reference TRBV7-9 and TRBJ2-2): DTGVSQNPRHKITKRGQNVTFRCDPISEHNRLYWYRQTLGQGPEFLTYFQNEAQLEKSRLLSDRFSAERPKGSFSTLEIQRTEQGDSAMYLCASSLASANTGELFFGEGSRLTVL.